This T cell receptor (beta chain) was found in a study of human T cells and chemical hapten exposure (dated by TCRdb to the early 2020s). Background for the entire study: For sensitization, 2% DPC in acetone was applied to an approximately 2 cm by approximately 2 cm area of upper inner arm skin. The libraries were sequenced as a pool, and the TCR yield per sample differed mostly because of small variations in library volumes within the pool. The mostly female patient cohort included alopecia areata with under or over 50% scalp involvement, alopecia totalis and alopecia universalis. For TCR sequencing, blood came from 25 to 35 alopecia patients at anywhere from one to four time points (pre-sensitization, 2, 6 and 24 weeks). Patients additionally received weekly therapeutic DPC doses to the scalp throughout the approximately 24-week study period. Patch testing on the upper back used Finn chambers containing 0.01% DPC, with scoring done after 6 days according to International Contact Dermatitis Research Group standards. Blood samples were taken from patients before sensitization (week 0) and then at 2, 6 and about 24 weeks after DPC sensitization. Peripheral blood TCR repertoire changes were tracked in vivo in alopecia patients during primary and secondary sensitization to the hapten diphenylcyclopropenone (DPC).

This clonotype appeared many times. No cognate antigen has been identified for it. No much larger clone is present one base from it, and per-base qualities are unavailable. General conclusions and limits of the study: DPC sensitization did not change how many TCRs were above 1 in 1000 frequency, and no evidence was found of alterations in global repertoire structure. The number of PT1 expanded TCRs positively correlated with patch test score, significant at thresholds 8, 16 and 32 but not 4. Significantly more large CDR3 similarity clusters were formed by expanded TCRs than by pre-sensitization or healthy control sets, consistent with antigen-driven responses. Because all patients had alopecia, a presumed autoimmune disease, the immune response of the patients might differ from that of healthy individuals. After repeated subsampling, the strength of the expansion versus patch-test correlation and the threshold at which it became significant changed.

Library creation used RACE. The sequencer was a NextSeq 500. During library preparation, unique molecular identifiers were attached to individual cDNA molecules so that TCRs could be counted in a quantitative, reproducible way. From each blood RNA sample, both TCR alpha and TCR beta chains were sequenced. As for the authors' bioinformatics: Samples had a median of 95,638 TCRs, with a range from about 23,224 to 700,000. The Decombinator software suite was used to annotate the V, J and CDR3 of the TCR reads. For the PS versus PT1 abundance plots, all samples were subsampled to the same number of TCRs (28,000). TCRs were defined as expanded if absent before sensitization and observed at least eight times at the 2-week time point. Using fastp at Q25 and MiXCR, TCRdb reprocessed the public reads and kept productive beta chains. Identical CDR3 proteins give one entry, which carries the most common genes and DNA. TCRdb's processing, not the study's, gives the V and J calls here. This sample is represented by under 100,000 distinct CDR3 sequences; more than 9% of them were singletons. The ten largest account for less than 6.5% of the sample.

The time point label for this specimen denotes: patch test 2, 6 weeks after DPC sensitization. The treatment or condition label corresponds to: therapeutic diphenylcyclopropenone sensitization with weekly scalp DPC. At each patch-test visit, blood was drawn before the patch test was applied. Patients were considered eligible if aged 18 to 70, diagnosed with alopecia and deemed suitable for DPC therapy, and patients were excluded if pregnant. Total RNA was isolated from unfractionated whole blood collected in Tempus Blood RNA tubes. From the germline V gene (reference sequence), CDR1 is LNHDA and CDR2 is SQIVND. V loses 0 bases of germline sequence and J loses 0 bases, and the interval between the two ends is 12 bases. Including the terminal cysteine and phenylalanine, the CDR3 comprises 17 residues. The CDR3 DNA has 51 bases and is translated from base 1.

This specimen was whole blood, taken in connection with sensitization to the hapten diphenylcyclopropenone (DPC). The rearranged segments are TRBV19 and TRBJ2-1, and the D gene may be TRBD2, 6 bases matching. This TCR derives from a woman aged 45-65 years with alopecia areata. Some clones in this sample may be carry-over from other donors' samples. The CDR3 protein is CASSIDRVAVSYNEQFF. The sequence in DNA is TGTGCCAGTAGTATAGATCGGGTAGCGGTCTCCTACAATGAGCAGTTCTTC. When the CDR3 is completed using the reference TRBV19 and TRBJ2-1 genes on either side, the full variable domain is DGGITQSPKYLFRKEGQNVTLSCEQNLNHDAMYWYRQDPGQGLRLIYYSQIVNDFQKGDIAEGYSVSREKKESFPLTVTSAQKNPTAFYLCASSIDRVAVSYNEQFFGPGTRLTVL.